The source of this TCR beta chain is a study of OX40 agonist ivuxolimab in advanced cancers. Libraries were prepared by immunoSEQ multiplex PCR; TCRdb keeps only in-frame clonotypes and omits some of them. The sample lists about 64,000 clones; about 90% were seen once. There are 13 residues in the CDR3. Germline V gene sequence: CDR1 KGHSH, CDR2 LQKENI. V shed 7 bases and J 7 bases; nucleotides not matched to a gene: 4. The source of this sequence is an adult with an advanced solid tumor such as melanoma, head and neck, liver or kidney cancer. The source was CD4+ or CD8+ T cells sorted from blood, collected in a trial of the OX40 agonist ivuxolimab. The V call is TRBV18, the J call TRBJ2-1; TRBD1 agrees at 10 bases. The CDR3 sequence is CASFPGQGNEQFF. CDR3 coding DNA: TGTGCCAGCTTCCCGGGACAGGGGAATGAGCAGTTCTTC.